The T cell receptor (beta chain) under discussion was sequenced for a study of blood T cell repertoires in COVID-19 (dated by TCRdb to 2020 to 2022). Some background on the complete study: Samples from collaborators originated in the United States, Italy and Spain and spanned both the acute and convalescent phases of COVID-19. Samples were obtained from the ongoing ImmuneRACE study (first 160 participants) and from about 1,300 subjects provided by 6 global collaborators. The repertoires were released in a freely available public database meant as a resource for research on the immune response to SARS-CoV-2. Subjects who had been exposed to COVID-19, were actively infected with it, or had recovered from it provided the deeply sampled blood TCRbeta repertoires that made up the dataset. Where available, HLA class I and class II types were taken from metadata supplied by the sample provider and were not determined by assay-based typing. Nearly every sample came with metadata listing a de-identified subject ID, COVID-19 status, age in years and sex. The material from the prospective study consisted of cDNA or gDNA derived from T cells, B-cell-depleted T cells, or PBMCs. On the study overall, not on this receptor specifically: How much clinical and demographic metadata was included differed by source and by participant, and the metadata was provided uncurated.

The germline V gene supplies CDR1 SNHLY and CDR2 FYNNEI. V and J lose 6 bases and 2 bases, and a span of 8 bases separates them. Inclusive of the bounding cysteine and phenylalanine, the CDR3 is 13 residues long. Here the CDR3 DNA is all that survives: 39 bases in frame from base 1. The immunoSEQ Assay, a bias-controlled multiplex PCR, was used to amplify TCRbeta CDR3 regions from genomic DNA. Processing in the source paper ran as follows. Within the assay, amplification of reference gene primers was used to estimate how many nucleated cells each sample contained. To quantify the absolute abundance of each unique TCRbeta CDR3 rearrangement, sequence reads were collapsed and filtered. For each sample, productive Simpson clonality was calculated by taking the square root of Simpson's diversity index across productive rearrangements. As stored in TCRdb, this immuneACCESS dataset retains in-frame rearrangements with V and J assigned. A fraction of the clones does not appear; measured against another copy, unresolved V genes explain less than half of the discrepancy, and the remainder lacks a known reason. V and J calls and clone size come straight from that table; D and trimming were deduced from the DNA. For this sample the table gives 130,000 to 150,000 clones, of which 60% to 85% were detected only once. 8.6% of the sample comes from the top ten.

Comment on this clone: It lacks a known antigen. No much larger clone exists at a distance of one base, and base qualities are not known.

Collaborating institutions collected whole blood in K2EDTA tubes following their own protocols. Collaborator samples were shipped for TCRbeta analysis as frozen whole blood, isolated PBMCs, or DNA extracted from either sample type. The sequence was collected from a man aged 45-60 years with active or convalescent COVID-19. The sequenced sample was peripheral blood. The sequence is built from TRBV2 and TRBJ2-1, and perhaps TRBD1 as D gene, on 5 matching bases. The CDR3 region has the sequence CASRQGPYNEQFF. The DNA sequence is TGTGCCAGCAGGCAGGGCCCCTACAATGAGCAGTTCTTC.